These 13 T cell receptor beta chains originate from one sample sequenced in a study of cytomegalovirus exposure and HLA in healthy donors. The PCR made use of 60 Vbeta and 13 Jbeta primers. TCRdb keeps only in-frame clones here, not all; method: immunoSEQ multiplex PCR. The table for this sample gives 35,000 to 45,000 clones. Sequencing input: PBMCs. The source of these receptors is a male donor in good health and CMV-seronegative.

This chain uses TRBV7-8 with TRBJ1-5; the match to TRBD1 covers 7 bases. Germline CDR1 is SGHVS and CDR2 is FQNEAQ. This CDR3 comprises 15 residues. V lost 5 bases, J lost 3 bases, and 7 bases stayed unmatched. The CDR3 DNA sequence: TGTGCCAGCAGCCGTGGGGGACAGAACAATCAGCCCCAGCATTTT. Amino acid sequence: CASSRGGQNNQPQHF. The whole variable domain, filled in from reference TRBV7-8 and TRBJ1-5, reads GAGVSQSPRYKVAKRGQDVALRCDPISGHVSLFWYQQALGQGPEFLTYFQNEAQLDKSGLPSDRFFAERPEGSVSTLKIQRTQQEDSAVYLCASSRGGQNNQPQHFGDGTRLSIL.

This chain joins TRBV30 and TRBJ1-5; unclear D gene. Germline V gene lookup returns CDR1 GTSNPN and CDR2 SVGIG (reference sequence). The CDR3 totals 15 residues. Trimming removed 2 bases at V and 2 bases at J, with 13 bases between. CDR3 protein: CAWSSGGEGNQPQHF. CDR3 sequence (DNA): TGTGCCTGGAGTTCTGGAGGAGAGGGCAATCAGCCCCAGCATTTT.

The gene calls are TRBV6-4 and TRBJ2-5, with D possibly TRBD2 on 6 matching bases. The CDR3 is 15 residues long. V was cut by 5 bases and J by 5 bases, with 18 bases left in between. Germline V gene data show CDR1 as MRHNA and CDR2 as SNTAGT. Here the CDR3 reads CASSPGAGSGETQYF. CDR3 sequence (DNA): TGTGCCAGCAGTCCCGGGGCCGGGAGTGGGGAGACCCAGTACTTC.

The V and J genes are TRBV7-6 and TRBJ2-3; 8 nucleotides align to TRBD1. Looked up from germline, CDR1 is SGHVS and CDR2 is FNYEAQ. The CDR3 is made up of 13 amino acids. J was trimmed by 4 bases and V by 4 bases; bases with no gene match: 1. CDR3 amino acids: CASSSQGADTQYF. CDR3 in DNA: TGTGCCAGCAGCTCACAGGGGGCAGATACGCAGTATTTT.

This chain uses TRBV2 with TRBJ2-1, with D perhaps matching TRBD2 (5 bases). The germline V and J ends were trimmed by 6 bases and 7 bases, with 10 bases remaining between them. Germline CDR1 reads SNHLY; CDR2 reads FYNNEI. There are 12 residues in the CDR3. The CDR3 spells CASSGGGNEQFF. CDR3 bases: TGTGCCAGCAGCGGCGGCGGGAATGAGCAGTTCTTC.

The chain uses TRBV7-9 and TRBJ1-6; the match to TRBD1 covers 7 bases. Trimming at V came to 5 bases and at J to 12 bases, leaving 10 bases not matched to a gene. In germline, CDR1 is SEHNR, CDR2 FQNEAQ (reference sequence). The CDR3 contains 14 residues. CDR3 residues: CASSPRDSSRPLHF. The CDR3 bases are TGTGCCAGCAGCCCGCGGGACAGCTCGAGACCCCTCCACTTT.

For the CDR3, the DNA is TGTGCCAGCAGCTCCCAGGGGGCACAGAACACTGAAGCTTTCTTT. This translates into CASSSQGAQNTEAFF. The chain uses TRBV5-4 and TRBJ1-1; the match to TRBD1 covers 8 bases. Germline V gene sequence: CDR1 SGHNT, CDR2 YYREEE (reference sequence). This CDR3 spans 15 amino acids. V shed 3 bases and J 1 base; nucleotides not matched to a gene: 5.

The chain recombines TRBV7-3 with TRBJ2-2; 7 bases map to TRBD2. With V trimmed by 2 bases and J by 5 bases, 2 bases remained unmatched. Germline V gene data show CDR1 as SGHTA and CDR2 as FQGTGA. The CDR3 is 14 residues long. The CDR3 sequence is CASSLGGSTGELFF. The CDR3, as DNA: TGTGCCAGCAGCTTAGGCGGGAGTACCGGGGAGCTGTTTTTT.

J is TRBJ1-5 and V is TRBV18; D gene ambiguous. Germline V CDR1 and CDR2: KGHSH, LQKENI. Trimming left V 4 bases short and J 5 bases short, with 9 bases between. The CDR3 length is 13 residues. The CDR3 sequence: CASSLGLDQPQHF. CDR3 nucleotides: TGTGCCAGCTCACTGGGCCTCGATCAGCCCCAGCATTTT.

CDR3 residues: CASRGTESTRAYF. Written as DNA, the CDR3 is TGCGCCAGCAGGGGAACCGAGTCTACCAGGGCGTACTTC. This chain joins TRBV4-1 and TRBJ2-7; TRBD1 is a possible D gene (5 bases). This CDR3 is 13 amino acids long. The V end was cut by 6 bases, the J end by 12 bases, with 21 bases between. Germline CDR1 MGHRA, CDR2 YSYEKL.

V and J are TRBV5-1 and TRBJ2-3; 8 nucleotides agree with TRBD2. The trim removed 4 bases at V and 1 base at J, leaving 2 bases unmatched. In germline, CDR1 is SGHRS, CDR2 YFSETQ. The CDR3 runs 14 residues. CDR3 in amino acids: CASSETSGTDTQYF. As DNA, the CDR3 is TGCGCCAGCAGCGAGACTAGCGGCACAGATACGCAGTATTTT.

The chain is built from TRBV4-1 and TRBJ2-7; 8 bases align to TRBD2. The V gene's germline CDR1 is MGHRA and CDR2 YSYEKL. J gave up 6 bases and V 4 bases, and 17 bases lay outside the gene matches. The CDR3 runs 17 residues. CDR3 sequence: CASSRMDRGLAGGEQYF. The DNA for the CDR3 is TGCGCCAGCAGCCGAATGGACCGAGGGCTAGCGGGTGGCGAGCAGTACTTC.

V gene TRBV15 combines with J gene TRBJ2-7; D is ambiguous. V was shortened by 5 bases and J by 7 bases, with 15 bases between the two germline ends. This CDR3 comprises 13 residues. Germline values: CDR1 LNHNV, CDR2 YYDKDF (reference sequence). CDR3 nucleotides: TGTGCCACCAGCCCACCAGTCGCCTTGGAGCAGTACTTC. It encodes CATSPPVALEQYF.